This T cell receptor beta chain was found in a study of blood T cells in healthy people across ages. This CDR3 contains 15 residues. Trimming shortened V by 3 bases and J by 2 bases, and 12 bases separated the two germline ends. Germline CDR1 LGHDT, CDR2 YNNKEL (reference sequence). A sample-barcoded 5' primer and a J-beta primer mix were used in a second PCR of roughly 7 to 11 cycles. Using its own MiXCR run on the 5' RACE reads, TCRdb lists one record per CDR3 protein. The sample has roughly 1,500,000 distinct CDR3 sequences; 40% to 50% are singletons. The sequenced material came from blood. The source is a woman under 30 in good health. V is TRBV3-1 and J is TRBJ2-3; D perhaps matches TRBD2 (5 bases). The CDR3 nucleotides are TGTGCCAGCAGCCAGCGGACGGGAAACACAGATACGCAGTATTTT. Translation gives CASSQRTGNTDTQYF.